This T cell receptor beta chain was observed in a study of blood T cell repertoires in COVID-19. About the study: In each case, the material was cDNA or gDNA derived from T cells, B-cell-depleted T cells, or PBMCs.

Original data processing: Amplified reference gene primers provided the basis for estimating nucleated cell counts. Generated by immunoSEQ multiplex PCR, the TCRdb table keeps only in-frame clones and is missing some. V, J and clone size reflect that table, while D and trimming were determined from the DNA. The table includes a few hundred thousand clones, approximately 86% detected once. This clone was detected a few times. Sequencing input: peripheral blood. The receptor was isolated from a woman in her 30s with COVID-19, enrolled during active disease.

The CDR3 here is CATSRAGQGYEQYF. In DNA, the CDR3 is TGTGCCACCAGCAGAGCTGGACAGGGTTACGAGCAGTACTTC. The chain is built from TRBV15 and TRBJ2-7; 8 bases align to TRBD1. V trimming: 1 base; J trimming: 4 bases; junction bases outside the gene matches: 3. Germline V lookup: CDR1 LNHNV, CDR2 YYDKDF (reference sequence). The CDR3 sequence is 14 residues long.